This T cell receptor beta chain was found in a study of blood T cell repertoires in COVID-19. V trimming: 8 bases; J trimming: 0 bases; junction bases outside the gene matches: 8. This CDR3 has 15 residues. Per germline, CDR1 SEHNR and CDR2 FQNEAQ (reference sequence). The data were produced by immunoSEQ multiplex PCR, yet TCRdb's version contains in-frame clones alone and is incomplete. This sample has around 140,000 clones, with around 86% found just once. Material: peripheral blood. The genes are TRBV7-9 and TRBJ2-3, with 7 bases fitting TRBD2. This TCR was recovered from a woman in her fifties or sixties with active or convalescent COVID-19. CDR3 protein: CASLGSGASTDTQYF. As DNA, the CDR3 is TGTGCCAGCCTAGGAAGCGGGGCTAGCACAGATACGCAGTATTTT.